Described below is a single TCR beta chain sequence and its context. Its cognate antigen is unknown. The sample is drawn from a study of PD-L1 blockade in urothelial cancer. Across the study: Patients previously received 0 to 3 chemotherapy regimens. Blood gave a median approximately 150,000 T cells. Analyses used blood from 3 weeks (second dose) and 6 weeks after treatment start. General study results and limits: Below-median TCR clonality that was measured in pretreatment blood predicted better survival.

Generated by immunoSEQ multiplex PCR, the TCRdb table keeps only in-frame clones and is missing some. The table includes 38,000 or so clones, around 83% detected once. Deletions cut 10 bases from V and 0 bases from J, with 19 bases between. The CDR3 covers 15 residues. CDR1 MNHNS and CDR2 SASEGT come from the germline V gene. This chain joins TRBV6-1 and TRBJ2-7, with D possibly being TRBD1 (5 bases). Specimen: PBMCs, collected around atezolizumab (anti-PD-L1) treatment. The sequence was obtained from a man in his sixties with urothelial cancer. CDR3: CAIRRQDMSSYEQYF. CDR3 bases: TGTGCCATCCGCAGGCAGGACATGAGCTCCTACGAGCAGTACTTC.